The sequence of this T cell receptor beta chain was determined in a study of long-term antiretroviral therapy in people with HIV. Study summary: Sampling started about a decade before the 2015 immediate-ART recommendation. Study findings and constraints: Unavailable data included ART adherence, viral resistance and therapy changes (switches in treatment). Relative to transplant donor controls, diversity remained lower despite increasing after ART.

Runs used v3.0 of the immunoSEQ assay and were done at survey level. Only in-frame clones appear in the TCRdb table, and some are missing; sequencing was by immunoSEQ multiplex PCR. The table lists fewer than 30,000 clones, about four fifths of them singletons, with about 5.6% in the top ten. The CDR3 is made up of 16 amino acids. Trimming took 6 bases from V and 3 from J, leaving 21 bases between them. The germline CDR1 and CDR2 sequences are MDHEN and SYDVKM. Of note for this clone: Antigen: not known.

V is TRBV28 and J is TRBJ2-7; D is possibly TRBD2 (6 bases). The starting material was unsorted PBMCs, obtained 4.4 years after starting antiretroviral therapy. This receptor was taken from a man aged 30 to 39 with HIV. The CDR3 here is CASSLRATRLFYEQYF. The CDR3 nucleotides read TGTGCCAGCAGCCTTAGGGCGACTAGACTCTTCTACGAGCAGTACTTC.